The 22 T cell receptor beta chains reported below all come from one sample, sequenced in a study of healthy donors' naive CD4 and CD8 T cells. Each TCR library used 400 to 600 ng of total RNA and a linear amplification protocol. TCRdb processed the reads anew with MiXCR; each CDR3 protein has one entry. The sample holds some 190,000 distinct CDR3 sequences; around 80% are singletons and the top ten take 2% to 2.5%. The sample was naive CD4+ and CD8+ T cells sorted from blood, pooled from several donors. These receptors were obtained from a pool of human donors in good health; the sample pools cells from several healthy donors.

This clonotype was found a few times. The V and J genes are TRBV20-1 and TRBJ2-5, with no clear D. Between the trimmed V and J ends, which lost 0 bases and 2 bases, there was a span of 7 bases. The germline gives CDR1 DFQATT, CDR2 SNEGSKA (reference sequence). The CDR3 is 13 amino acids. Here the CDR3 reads CSARDPGQETQYF. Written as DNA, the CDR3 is TGCAGTGCTAGAGATCCAGGACAAGAGACCCAGTACTTC.

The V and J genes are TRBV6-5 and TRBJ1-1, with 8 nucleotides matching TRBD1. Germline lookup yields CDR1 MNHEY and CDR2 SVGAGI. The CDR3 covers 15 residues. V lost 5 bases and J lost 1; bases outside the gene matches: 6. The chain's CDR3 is CASSRQGRANTEAFF. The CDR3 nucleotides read TGTGCCAGCAGTAGACAGGGGAGGGCGAACACTGAAGCTTTCTTT.

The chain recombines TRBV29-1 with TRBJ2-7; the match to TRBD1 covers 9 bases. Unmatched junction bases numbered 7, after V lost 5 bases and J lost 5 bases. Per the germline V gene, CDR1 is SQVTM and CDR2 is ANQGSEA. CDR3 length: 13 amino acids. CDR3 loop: CSVLGQGHDEQYF. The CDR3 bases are TGCAGCGTTCTCGGACAGGGGCACGACGAGCAGTACTTC.

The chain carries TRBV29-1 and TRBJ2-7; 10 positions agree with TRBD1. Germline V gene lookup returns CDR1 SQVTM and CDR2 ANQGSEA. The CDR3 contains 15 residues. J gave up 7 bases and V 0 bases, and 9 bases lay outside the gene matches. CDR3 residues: CSVEDWDRGPAEQYF. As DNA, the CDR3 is TGCAGCGTTGAAGATTGGGACAGGGGCCCTGCGGAGCAGTACTTC.

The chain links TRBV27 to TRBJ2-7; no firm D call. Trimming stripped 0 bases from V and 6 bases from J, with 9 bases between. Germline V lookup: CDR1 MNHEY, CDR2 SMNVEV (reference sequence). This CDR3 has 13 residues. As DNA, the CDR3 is TGTGCCAGCAGTTTATCCACAGTGGGCGAGCAGTACTTC. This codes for CASSLSTVGEQYF.

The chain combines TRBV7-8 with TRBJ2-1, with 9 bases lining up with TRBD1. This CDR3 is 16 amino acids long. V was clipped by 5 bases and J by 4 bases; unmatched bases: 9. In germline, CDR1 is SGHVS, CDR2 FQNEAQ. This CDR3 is CASSVSGTGIYNEQFF. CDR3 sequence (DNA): TGTGCCAGCAGCGTATCTGGGACAGGGATATACAATGAGCAGTTCTTC.

The CDR3 region has the DNA TGTGCCAGCAGTCCGTCGACTAGCTCCTACAATGAGCAGTTCTTC. Translated: CASSPSTSSYNEQFF. The chain couples TRBV27 to TRBJ2-1; maybe TRBD2 (6 bases). The CDR3 is 15 residues long. Per germline, CDR1 MNHEY and CDR2 SMNVEV (reference sequence). V was trimmed by 5 bases and J by 0 bases, leaving 11 bases between them.

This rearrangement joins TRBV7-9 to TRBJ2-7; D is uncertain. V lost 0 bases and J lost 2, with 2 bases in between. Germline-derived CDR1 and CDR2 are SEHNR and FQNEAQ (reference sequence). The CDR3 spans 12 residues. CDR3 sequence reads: CASSLATYEQYF. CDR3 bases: TGTGCCAGCAGCTTAGCGACCTACGAGCAGTACTTC.

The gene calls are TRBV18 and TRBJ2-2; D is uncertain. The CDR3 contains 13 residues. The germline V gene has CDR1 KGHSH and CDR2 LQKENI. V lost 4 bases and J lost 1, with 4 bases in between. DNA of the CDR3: TGTGCCAGCTCACGACGGAACACCGGGGAGCTGTTTTTT. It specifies CASSRRNTGELFF.

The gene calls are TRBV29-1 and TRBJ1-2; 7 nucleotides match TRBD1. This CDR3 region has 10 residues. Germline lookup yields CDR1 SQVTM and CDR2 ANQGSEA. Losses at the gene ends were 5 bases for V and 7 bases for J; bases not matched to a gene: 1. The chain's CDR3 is CSVRTGGYTF. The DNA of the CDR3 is TGCAGCGTTAGGACAGGTGGCTACACCTTC.

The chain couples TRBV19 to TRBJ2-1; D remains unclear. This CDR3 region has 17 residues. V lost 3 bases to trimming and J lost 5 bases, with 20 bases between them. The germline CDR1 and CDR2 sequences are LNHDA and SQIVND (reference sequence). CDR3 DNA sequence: TGTGCCAGTAGTATCCAGGAGATAGCTTCCTTTCACAATGAGCAGTTCTTC. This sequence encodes CASSIQEIASFHNEQFF.

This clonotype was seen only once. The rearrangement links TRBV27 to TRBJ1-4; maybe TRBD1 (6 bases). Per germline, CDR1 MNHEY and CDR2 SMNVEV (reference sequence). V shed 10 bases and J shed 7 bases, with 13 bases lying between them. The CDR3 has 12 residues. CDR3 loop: CATSGETEKLFF. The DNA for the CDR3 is TGTGCCACCTCAGGGGAGACTGAAAAACTGTTTTTT.

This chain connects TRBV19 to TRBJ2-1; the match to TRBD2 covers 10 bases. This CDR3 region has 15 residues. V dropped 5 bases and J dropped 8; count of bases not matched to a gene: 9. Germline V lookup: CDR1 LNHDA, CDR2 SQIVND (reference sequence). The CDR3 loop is CASSPRLAGRHEQFF. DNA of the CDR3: TGTGCCAGTAGTCCACGACTAGCGGGTAGGCATGAGCAGTTCTTC. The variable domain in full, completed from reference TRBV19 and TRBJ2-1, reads DGGITQSPKYLFRKEGQNVTLSCEQNLNHDAMYWYRQDPGQGLRLIYYSQIVNDFQKGDIAEGYSVSREKKESFPLTVTSAQKNPTAFYLCASSPRLAGRHEQFFGPGTRLTVL.

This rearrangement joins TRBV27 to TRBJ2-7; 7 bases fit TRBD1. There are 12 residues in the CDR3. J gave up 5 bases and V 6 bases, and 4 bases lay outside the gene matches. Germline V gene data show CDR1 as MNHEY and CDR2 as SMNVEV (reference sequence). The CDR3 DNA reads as TGTGCCAGCAGCAGACAGGGCCACGAGCAGTACTTC. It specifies CASSRQGHEQYF.

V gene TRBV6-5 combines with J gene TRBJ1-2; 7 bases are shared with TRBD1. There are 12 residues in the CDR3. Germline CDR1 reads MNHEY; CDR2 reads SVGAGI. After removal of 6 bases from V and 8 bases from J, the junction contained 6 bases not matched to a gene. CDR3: CASSDDRAGYTF. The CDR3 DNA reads TGTGCCAGCAGCGACGACAGGGCCGGCTACACCTTC.

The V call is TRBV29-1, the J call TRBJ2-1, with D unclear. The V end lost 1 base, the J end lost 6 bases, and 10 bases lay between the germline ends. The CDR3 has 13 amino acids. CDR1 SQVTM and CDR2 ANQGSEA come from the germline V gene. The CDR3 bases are TGCAGCGTTGAAGGGGTCTCGGTCAATGAGCAGTTCTTC. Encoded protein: CSVEGVSVNEQFF.

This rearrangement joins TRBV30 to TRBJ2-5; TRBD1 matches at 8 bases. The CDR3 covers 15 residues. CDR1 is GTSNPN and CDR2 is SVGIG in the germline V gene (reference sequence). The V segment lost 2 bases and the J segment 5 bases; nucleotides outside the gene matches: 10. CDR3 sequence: CAWSPRRTGRETQYF. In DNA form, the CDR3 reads TGTGCCTGGAGTCCCCGGCGGACAGGGCGGGAGACCCAGTACTTC.

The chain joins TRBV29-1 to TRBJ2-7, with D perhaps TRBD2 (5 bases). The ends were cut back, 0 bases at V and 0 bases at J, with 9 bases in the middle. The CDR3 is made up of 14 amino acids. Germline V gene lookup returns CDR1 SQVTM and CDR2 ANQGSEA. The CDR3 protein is CSVEDGRGSYEQYF. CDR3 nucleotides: TGCAGCGTTGAAGACGGCCGGGGCTCCTACGAGCAGTACTTC.

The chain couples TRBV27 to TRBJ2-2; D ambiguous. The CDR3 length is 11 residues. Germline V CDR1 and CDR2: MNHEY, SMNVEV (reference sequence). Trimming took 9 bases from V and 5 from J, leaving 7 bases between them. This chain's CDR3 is CASFNTGELFF. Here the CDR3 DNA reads TGTGCCAGTTTCAATACCGGGGAGCTGTTTTTT.

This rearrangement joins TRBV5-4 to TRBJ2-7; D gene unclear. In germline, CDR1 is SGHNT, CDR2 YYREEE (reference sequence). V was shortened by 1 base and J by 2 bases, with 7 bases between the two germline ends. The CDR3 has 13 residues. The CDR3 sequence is CASSLLTAYEQYF. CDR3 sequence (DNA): TGTGCCAGCAGCTTGCTAACGGCCTACGAGCAGTACTTC.

The CDR3 spells CASSLAGGTDTQYF. The CDR3 nucleotides are TGTGCCAGTTCGCTAGCGGGAGGCACAGATACGCAGTATTTT. V is TRBV19 and J is TRBJ2-3; 10 nucleotides align to TRBD2. The germline gives CDR1 LNHDA, CDR2 SQIVND (reference sequence). The V gene end was trimmed by 8 bases and the J gene end by 1 base; junction bases not matched to a gene: 3. The CDR3 is made up of 14 amino acids.

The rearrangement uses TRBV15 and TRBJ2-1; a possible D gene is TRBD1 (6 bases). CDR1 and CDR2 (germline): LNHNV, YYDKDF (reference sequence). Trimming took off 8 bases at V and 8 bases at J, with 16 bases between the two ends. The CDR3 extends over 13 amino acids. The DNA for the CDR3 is TGTGCCACCGTTAGGACAGAGGACGATGAGCAGTTCTTC. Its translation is CATVRTEDDEQFF.